This TCR beta chain comes out of a study of T cell repertoires in cytomegalovirus infection. Study overall: Both CMV infection and a matching HLA type were indicated by public TCR beta signatures. Regarding the study as a whole: Using cumulative public TCR beta family frequency, the authors identified those who carried CMV together with the relevant HLA. Within the response measured ex vivo, HLA-C-restricted CMV-specific TCR beta clonotypes were dominant.

This clonotype was counted many times. Its target is unknown. Germline loops: CDR1 SGHTA, CDR2 FQGNSA. The CDR3 extends over 14 amino acids. The V end was cut by 2 bases, the J end by 4 bases, with 10 bases between. MiXCR, run by TCRdb on the reads, gives a single entry per CDR3 protein. The repertoire includes roughly 310,000 distinct CDR3 sequences, about a sixth of them detected once, and more than 10% sits in the top ten. This sequence was found in a human donor in good health (CMV status not recorded). Some clones in this sample may be carry-over from other donors' samples. Sample: PBMCs. The chain is built from TRBV7-2 and TRBJ2-3, with D unresolved. CDR3: CASSLYQGSDTQYF. The CDR3 region has the DNA TGTGCCAGCAGCTTATACCAAGGGTCAGATACGCAGTATTTT. Filled out from reference TRBV7-2 and TRBJ2-3, the complete variable domain reads GAGVSQSPSNKVTEKGKDVELRCDPISGHTALYWYRQSLGQGLEFLIYFQGNSAPDKSGLPSDRFSAERTGGSVSTLTIQRTQQEDSAVYLCASSLYQGSDTQYFGPGTRLTVL.